This TCR beta chain was recorded in a study of blood T cell repertoires in COVID-19. Across the whole study: There were acute and convalescent COVID-19 samples, and they came from the United States, Italy and Spain. T cells, B-cell-depleted T cells, or PBMCs provided the cDNA or gDNA that served as material.

The ends were cut back, 5 bases at V and 4 bases at J, with 11 bases in the middle. Germline V gene lookup returns CDR1 KGHSH and CDR2 LQKENI. CDR3 length: 13 amino acids. As originally analysed: Estimation of nucleated cell counts relied on the amplification of reference gene primers. Clones were sequenced by immunoSEQ multiplex PCR, and TCRdb holds only the in-frame ones, with some missing. The DNA was the basis for D and trimming; V, J and clone size are from that table. The table lists 200,000 to 250,000 clones, around nine tenths of them singletons, with roughly 1.6% in the top ten. Membership in each cohort depended on participant-reported clinical history.

Sequencing input: PBMCs or T cells enriched from blood (not recorded which). V gene TRBV18 combines with J gene TRBJ2-5; D may be TRBD1 (5 bases). The receptor was isolated from a woman in her forties or fifties who had recovered from COVID-19. This CDR3 reads CASSLTVGETQYF. The CDR3 nucleotides are TGTGCCAGCTCATTGACAGTTGGAGAGACCCAGTACTTC.